Shown below are 9 T cell receptor beta chains from a single sample sequenced in a study of T cell clones after liver transplantation. This table comes from immunoSEQ multiplex PCR, and its TCRdb copy is limited to in-frame clones, with some not included. The sample includes tens of thousands of clones, 70% to 90% of them seen just once. This specimen was CD4+ T cells from blood, taken at the 22-month timepoint. The source is a human patient who received a liver transplant. A share of the T cells may be of graft donor origin.

This chain uses TRBV25-1 with TRBJ2-5; 7 bases fit TRBD2. This CDR3 region has 14 residues. Germline lookup yields CDR1 MGHDK and CDR2 SYGVNS. J gave up 4 bases and V 8 bases, and 10 bases lay outside the gene matches. This CDR3 is CASVPSSGLETQYF. For the CDR3, the DNA is TGTGCCAGCGTGCCCTCTAGCGGATTAGAGACCCAGTACTTC.

The CDR3 coding sequence is TGTGCCAGCAGTTACGGCCCGGATCAGCCCCAGCATTTT. Its protein product is CASSYGPDQPQHF. The chain is built from TRBV6-6 and TRBJ1-5, with D unresolved. There are 13 residues in the CDR3. V was trimmed by 2 bases and J by 5 bases, leaving 7 bases between them. CDR1 and CDR2 (germline): MNHNY, SVGAGI (reference sequence).

This sequence joins TRBV4-3 and TRBJ1-3; D gene ambiguous. The CDR3 has 14 amino acids. Germline V lookup: CDR1 LGHNA, CDR2 YSLEER. The V end was cut by 1 base, the J end by 0 bases, with 4 bases between. The DNA for the CDR3 is TGCGCCAGCAGCCAAGGGCACTCTGGAAACACCATATATTTT. It translates to CASSQGHSGNTIYF.

The genes are TRBV18 and TRBJ2-1, with 7 bases identical to TRBD1. The germline V gene has CDR1 KGHSH and CDR2 LQKENI. This CDR3 contains 14 residues. Unmatched junction bases numbered 2, after V lost 0 bases and J lost 6 bases. The chain's CDR3 is CASSPPGTVNEQFF. In DNA, the CDR3 is TGTGCCAGCTCACCACCTGGGACAGTCAATGAGCAGTTCTTC.

The rearrangement joins TRBV7-9 to TRBJ1-1; D might be TRBD1 (6 bases). Germline V gene data show CDR1 as SEHNR and CDR2 as FQNEAQ (reference sequence). This CDR3 has 16 residues. V was trimmed by 4 bases and J by 1 base, leaving 16 bases between them. DNA for the CDR3: TGTGCCAGCAGCTCATACCGGGACATGGAGAACACTGAAGCTTTCTTT. Translated, it gives CASSSYRDMENTEAFF.

The rearrangement links TRBV5-4 to TRBJ2-1; D might be TRBD1 (6 bases). Deletions cut 3 bases from V and 2 bases from J, with 12 bases between. This CDR3 contains 15 residues. Germline CDR1 reads SGHNT; CDR2 reads YYREEE (reference sequence). Here the CDR3 reads CASSWPGHTYNEQFF. The CDR3 coding sequence is TGTGCCAGCAGCTGGCCGGGACACACCTACAATGAGCAGTTCTTC.

This clone was observed many times. The CDR3 coding sequence is TGTGCCAGCAGTTACTTGGGACAGGGATATGGCTACACCTTC. Its translation is CASSYLGQGYGYTF. The V and J genes are TRBV6-6 and TRBJ1-2; 9 bases line up with TRBD1. Unmatched junction bases numbered 2, after V lost 1 base and J lost 5 bases. The CDR3 is 14 amino acids. The germline gives CDR1 MNHNY, CDR2 SVGAGI (reference sequence).

V is TRBV2 and J is TRBJ2-7; 8 nucleotides line up with TRBD1. CDR3 length: 13 amino acids. CDR1 is SNHLY and CDR2 is FYNNEI in the germline V gene. The ends lost 5 bases at V and 5 bases at J; junction bases unmatched: 5. CDR3 sequence reads: CASSRQGRNEQYF. CDR3 bases: TGTGCCAGCAGTAGACAGGGGCGGAACGAGCAGTACTTC.

V is TRBV10-3 and J is TRBJ2-7, with 10 bases that match TRBD1. J lost 10 bases, V lost 4 bases, and 7 bases had no gene match. Germline V gives CDR1 ENHRY, CDR2 SYGVKD. This CDR3 contains 13 residues. The CDR3 DNA reads as TGTGCCATCAGTGTCGGGACAGGGGTCCAACAGTACTTC. It specifies CAISVGTGVQQYF.